The 26 T cell receptor beta chains presented below share a single source sample, sequenced in a study of cytomegalovirus exposure and HLA in healthy donors. The PCR contained 60 Vbeta and 13 Jbeta primers. Clones were sequenced by immunoSEQ multiplex PCR, and TCRdb holds only the in-frame ones, with some missing. The table lists some 98,000 clones, around three quarters of them singletons. The sample was PBMCs. Receptors originate from a man between 40 and 49 years old in good health and CMV-seronegative.

V usage is TRBV4-3 and J usage is TRBJ2-1, with unresolved D. The CDR3 length is 16 residues. The germline V gene encodes CDR1 LGHNA and CDR2 YSLEER. V lost 0 bases and J lost 6, with 15 bases in between. The chain's CDR3 is CASSQDPVGLLNEQFF. Here the CDR3 DNA reads TGCGCCAGCAGCCAAGATCCGGTCGGGTTACTCAATGAGCAGTTCTTC.

The chain recombines TRBV30 with TRBJ2-2; 7 bases align to TRBD1. V was pared by 4 bases and J by 2 bases, with 13 bases of the junction left unmatched. The CDR3 spans 17 residues. The germline V gene has CDR1 GTSNPN and CDR2 SVGIG (reference sequence). CDR3 sequence: CAWILGPGTANTGELFF. Written as DNA, the CDR3 is TGTGCCTGGATTCTGGGCCCCGGGACAGCTAACACCGGGGAGCTGTTTTTT.

V and J are TRBV7-2 and TRBJ2-7; tentative D call: TRBD1 (6 bases). The V end was cut by 1 base, the J end by 6 bases, with 16 bases between. This CDR3 comprises 15 residues. Germline loops: CDR1 SGHTA, CDR2 FQGNSA. CDR3 residues: CASSLESVGTSEQYF. For the CDR3, the DNA is TGTGCCAGCAGCTTAGAATCGGTTGGGACATCCGAGCAGTACTTC.

This clone was seen just once. V is TRBV5-6 and J is TRBJ2-7; 8 bases agree with TRBD2. Germline V CDR1 and CDR2: SGHDT, YYEEEE. J was trimmed by 9 bases and V by 4 bases; bases with no gene match: 12. This CDR3 has 14 amino acids. CDR3 in DNA: TGTGCCAGCAGCCTCATTCTAGCGGGCGACGGGCAGTACTTC. Its protein is CASSLILAGDGQYF.

This chain connects TRBV10-2 to TRBJ2-5; D might be TRBD2 (5 bases). The CDR3 consists of 13 residues. Germline CDR1 reads WSHSY; CDR2 reads SAAADI. V was pared by 6 bases and J by 2 bases, with 10 bases between. CDR3 nucleotides: TGCGCCAGCAGGGGGTCGGGGCAAGAGACCCAGTACTTC. Translated, it gives CASRGSGQETQYF.

The chain couples TRBV6-5 to TRBJ1-2; a weak D match, TRBD1 (5 bases). The CDR3 totals 16 residues. The germline CDR1 and CDR2 sequences are MNHEY and SVGAGI. V dropped 2 bases and J dropped 4 bases, with 17 bases sitting between them. The CDR3: CASSYGRGHLPYGYTF. The DNA for the CDR3 is TGTGCCAGCAGTTACGGGCGGGGCCACCTTCCCTATGGCTACACCTTC.

The rearrangement uses TRBV7-6 and TRBJ2-7; 9 bases are a match to TRBD2. Germline V gene lookup returns CDR1 SGHVS and CDR2 FNYEAQ. The CDR3 consists of 14 residues. With 1 base clipped from V and 6 bases from J, the junction kept 4 bases outside the gene matches. CDR3 residues: CASSLEREDFEQYF. The CDR3 coding sequence is TGTGCCAGCAGCTTAGAGCGGGAGGACTTCGAGCAGTACTTC. Variable domain in full (rest from reference TRBV7-6 and TRBJ2-7): GAGVSQSPRYKVTKRGQDVALRCDPISGHVSLYWYRQALGQGPEFLTYFNYEAQQDKSGLPNDRFSAERPEGSISTLTIQRTEQRDSAMYRCASSLEREDFEQYFGPGTRLTVT.

The rearrangement uses TRBV6-1 and TRBJ2-1; 8 bases fit TRBD2. Germline lookup yields CDR1 MNHNS and CDR2 SASEGT. The CDR3 has 17 amino acids. With V trimmed by 4 bases and J by 6 bases, 14 bases remained unmatched. CDR3 residues: CASSAYPELAGSNEQFF. DNA of the CDR3: TGTGCCAGCAGTGCTTATCCCGAGCTAGCGGGCTCCAATGAGCAGTTCTTC.

This sequence joins TRBV13 and TRBJ2-1; D might be TRBD2 (6 bases). The CDR3 totals 15 residues. Germline V CDR1 and CDR2: PRHDT, FYEKMQ (reference sequence). V was pared by 0 bases and J by 3 bases, with 9 bases between. The CDR3 DNA reads TGTGCCAGCAGCTTAGGCCCGGACTACTACAATGAGCAGTTCTTC. This gives the protein CASSLGPDYYNEQFF. Based on the CDR3 plus reference TRBV13 and TRBJ2-1, the full variable domain is AAGVIQSPRHLIKEKRETATLKCYPIPRHDTVYWYQQGPGQDPQFLISFYEKMQSDKGSIPDRFSAQQFSDYHSELNMSSLELGDSALYFCASSLGPDYYNEQFFGPGTRLTVL.

This chain links TRBV6-1 with TRBJ2-7; TRBD2 aligns across 7 bases. CDR3 length: 13 amino acids. Germline V gene data show CDR1 as MNHNS and CDR2 as SASEGT. V lost 6 bases and J lost 2; bases outside the gene matches: 4. The CDR3 loop is CASSWGGPYEQYF. The DNA of the CDR3 is TGTGCCAGCAGCTGGGGAGGGCCCTACGAGCAGTACTTC.

V and J are TRBV19 and TRBJ1-1, with D possibly being TRBD1 (5 bases). Germline V gene sequence: CDR1 LNHDA, CDR2 SQIVND (reference sequence). Deletions cut 5 bases from V and 4 bases from J, with 14 bases between. This CDR3 contains 14 residues. CDR3 nucleotides: TGTGCCAGTAGTCCGACATTAGGGGTCACTGAAGCTTTCTTT. Protein sequence: CASSPTLGVTEAFF.

The chain joins TRBV7-9 to TRBJ1-5; no reliable D call. This CDR3 region has 14 residues. Germline-derived CDR1 and CDR2 are SEHNR and FQNEAQ (reference sequence). Trimming shortened V by 1 base and J by 3 bases, and 7 bases separated the two germline ends. The CDR3 sequence is CASSLGASNQPQHF. The CDR3 nucleotides read TGTGCCAGCAGCTTAGGGGCTTCCAATCAGCCCCAGCATTTT.

The V call is TRBV7-9, the J call TRBJ2-1; TRBD2 matches 7 bases. The germline V gene encodes CDR1 SEHNR and CDR2 FQNEAQ (reference sequence). CDR3 length equals 16 residues. Losses at the gene ends were 5 bases for V and 0 bases for J; bases not matched to a gene: 7. In nucleotides, the CDR3 is TGTGCCAGCAGCCCCCTGGGGGGGAGCTCCTACAATGAGCAGTTCTTC. It codes for CASSPLGGSSYNEQFF.

The chain employs TRBV4-3 and TRBJ2-1, with TRBD2 matching 12 bases. V shed 3 bases and J 7 bases; nucleotides not matched to a gene: 7. This CDR3 contains 16 residues. The germline V gene encodes CDR1 LGHNA and CDR2 YSLEER. The CDR3 DNA reads TGCGCCAGCAGCCACATCCGGACTAGCGGGATGAATGAGCAGTTCTTC. Translated, it gives CASSHIRTSGMNEQFF.

The genes are TRBV29-1 and TRBJ1-5; D gene ambiguous. V lost 8 bases, J lost 10 bases, and 18 bases lay in between. Germline CDR1 SQVTM, CDR2 ANQGSEA. The CDR3 length is 12 residues. For the CDR3, the DNA is TGCAGCATATCAGGTGGGGAGGATCCCCAGCATTTT. It yields the protein CSISGGEDPQHF.

In the case of this clone: The same CDR3 also results from other DNA sequences found in this sample. The chain links TRBV5-4 to TRBJ1-2, with 8 bases lining up with TRBD1. The CDR3 length is 13 residues. With V trimmed by 2 bases and J by 4 bases, 1 base remained unmatched. The germline gives CDR1 SGHNT, CDR2 YYREEE (reference sequence). The CDR3 loop is CASSLDRGYGYTF. CDR3 nucleotide sequence: TGTGCCAGCAGCTTAGACAGGGGCTATGGCTACACCTTC.

The chain combines TRBV2 with TRBJ2-1, with TRBD2 matching over 11 bases. This CDR3 is built from 15 residues. Trimming cost V 6 bases and J 0 bases; bases outside gene matches: 1. Per the germline V gene, CDR1 is SNHLY and CDR2 is FYNNEI. The CDR3 bases are TGTGCCAGCAGGGGACTAGCGGTCTCCTACAATGAGCAGTTCTTC. It translates to CASRGLAVSYNEQFF.

The chain employs TRBV28 and TRBJ2-7; a possible D gene is TRBD1 (5 bases). The length of the CDR3 is 15 residues. The germline V gene has CDR1 MDHEN and CDR2 SYDVKM. V lost 2 bases to trimming and J lost 5 bases, with 16 bases between them. In DNA form, the CDR3 reads TGTGCCAGCAGTTTAGCTTCACTCAGGGTCGACGAGCAGTACTTC. Protein product: CASSLASLRVDEQYF. Full variable domain (outside the CDR3, taken from reference TRBV28 and TRBJ2-7): DVKVTQSSRYLVKRTGEKVFLECVQDMDHENMFWYRQDPGLGLRLIYFSYDVKMKEKGDIPEGYSVSREKKERFSLILESASTNQTSMYLCASSLASLRVDEQYFGPGTRLTVT.

This clone is a singleton in its sample. The rearrangement joins TRBV30 to TRBJ2-7; 7 positions match TRBD1. This CDR3 has 16 residues. Germline CDR1 and CDR2: GTSNPN and SVGIG (reference sequence). V was pared by 3 bases and J by 0 bases, with 11 bases of the junction left unmatched. In nucleotides, the CDR3 is TGTGCCTGGAGCCCGCGTAAGGGGGCTTACTCCTACGAGCAGTACTTC. Protein: CAWSPRKGAYSYEQYF.

V gene TRBV28 combines with J gene TRBJ1-5, with D unclear. There are 14 residues in the CDR3. V dropped 2 bases and J dropped 0 bases, with 5 bases sitting between them. The germline gives CDR1 MDHEN, CDR2 SYDVKM. In DNA form, the CDR3 reads TGTGCCAGCAGTTTAGTATATAGCAATCAGCCCCAGCATTTT. It yields the protein CASSLVYSNQPQHF.

Regarding this clone: A read error may produce the germline difference seen at one junction end. The rearrangement joins TRBV7-9 to TRBJ2-5; D might be TRBD1 (5 bases). The CDR3 has 14 amino acids. The germline CDR1 and CDR2 sequences are SEHNR and FQNEAQ (reference sequence). The CDR3 DNA follows: TGTTCCAGCACTATCGACAGATTCCAAGAGACCCAGTACTTC. It encodes CSSTIDRFQETQYF. The variable domain in full, with the rest retrieved from reference TRBV7-9 and TRBJ2-5, is DTGVSQNPRHKITKRGQNVTFRCDPISEHNRLYWYRQTLGQGPEFLTYFQNEAQLEKSRLLSDRFSAERPKGSFSTLEIQRTEQGDSAMYLCSSTIDRFQETQYFGPGTRLLVL.

The V call is TRBV10-3, the J call TRBJ2-7; 7 bases are a match to TRBD1. Trimming took 4 bases from V and 2 from J; bases not matched to a gene: 14. CDR3 length equals 17 residues. CDR1 is ENHRY and CDR2 is SYGVKD in the germline V gene. CDR3 loop: CAISGGGPGQLPYEQYF. Here the CDR3 DNA reads TGTGCCATCAGTGGAGGAGGCCCGGGACAGCTACCCTACGAGCAGTACTTC.

The chain carries TRBV5-1 and TRBJ2-5, with D possibly being TRBD1 (5 bases). CDR3 length equals 13 residues. V was shortened by 2 bases and J by 5 bases, with 10 bases between the two germline ends. Per germline, CDR1 SGHRS and CDR2 YFSETQ. The CDR3 is CASSFRGRETQYF. Here the CDR3 DNA reads TGCGCCAGCAGCTTTAGGGGTAGGGAGACCCAGTACTTC. The complete variable domain, with remaining parts taken from reference TRBV5-1 and TRBJ2-5, reads KAGVTQTPRYLIKTRGQQVTLSCSPISGHRSVSWYQQTPGQGLQFLFEYFSETQRNKGNFPGRFSGRQFSNSRSEMNVSTLELGDSALYLCASSFRGRETQYFGPGTRLLVL.

The gene calls are TRBV4-2 and TRBJ2-1; the D is unclear. The germline CDR1 and CDR2 sequences are LGHNA and YNFKEQ. CDR3 size: 16 residues. V dropped 1 base and J dropped 3 bases, with 13 bases sitting between them. CDR3 DNA: TGTGCCAGCAGCCAAGTTATGCAGTTACGCTACAATGAGCAGTTCTTC. Encoded protein: CASSQVMQLRYNEQFF.

The chain couples TRBV15 to TRBJ1-1, with D maybe TRBD1 (6 bases). Trimming cost V 4 bases and J 3 bases, with 15 bases left between them. This CDR3 region has 15 residues. The germline V gene has CDR1 LNHNV and CDR2 YYDKDF (reference sequence). The CDR3: CATSTPATGHTEAFF. The CDR3 DNA is TGTGCCACCAGCACCCCCGCGACAGGACACACTGAAGCTTTCTTT.

The table lists this clone with a few counts. The chain is built from TRBV15 and TRBJ2-7, with 7 positions matching TRBD1. Germline V gives CDR1 LNHNV, CDR2 YYDKDF (reference sequence). With V trimmed by 2 bases and J by 4 bases, 5 bases remained unmatched. The CDR3 is 14 residues long. DNA for the CDR3: TGTGCCACCAGCAGACGGACAGGCCTATACGAGCAGTACTTC. The encoded protein is CATSRRTGLYEQYF.